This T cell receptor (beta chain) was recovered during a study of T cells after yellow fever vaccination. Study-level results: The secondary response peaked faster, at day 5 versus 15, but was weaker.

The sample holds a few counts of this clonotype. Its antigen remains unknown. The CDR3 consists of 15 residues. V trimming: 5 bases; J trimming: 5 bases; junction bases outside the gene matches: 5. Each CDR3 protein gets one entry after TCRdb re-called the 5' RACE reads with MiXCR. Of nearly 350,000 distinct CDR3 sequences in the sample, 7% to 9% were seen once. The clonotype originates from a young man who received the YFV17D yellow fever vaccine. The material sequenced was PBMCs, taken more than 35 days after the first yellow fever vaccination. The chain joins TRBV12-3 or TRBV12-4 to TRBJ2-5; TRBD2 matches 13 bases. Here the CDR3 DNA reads TGTGCCAGCAGTCGACTAGCGGGGGGTAGGGAGACCCAGTACTTC. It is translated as CASSRLAGGRETQYF.